A selection of T cell receptor beta chains follows, all from one sample in a study of CD8 T cells in ankylosing spondylitis. In TCRdb, the 5' RACE reads were re-called with MiXCR into one record per CDR3 protein. The sample has 300,000 to 350,000 distinct CDR3 sequences, about 15% seen once; the top ten hold 0.95% to 1.4%. Material: blood, either unsorted or a sorted T cell fraction (not recorded which). These receptors originate from a male donor with ankylosing spondylitis or in good health (not recorded which). Both conserved end residues are part of each CDR3. Each record gives: J gene, clone size, V gene, D gene, CDR3 DNA, CDR3 protein. The D gene is left open where the match is weak. The size field is filled for only some rows; it gives once, few, many or a size class.

J gene: TRBJ1-1
clone size: few
V gene: TRBV10-3
D gene: -
CDR3 DNA: TGTGCCACCGCCAGCTTTGGCACTGAAGCTTTCTTT
CDR3 protein: CATASFGTEAFF

J gene: TRBJ1-2
clone size: few
V gene: TRBV18
D gene: -
CDR3 DNA: TGTGCCAGCTCACCTACAGGTGCCCGCTATGGCTACACCTTC
CDR3 protein: CASSPTGARYGYTF

J gene: TRBJ1-1
clone size: -
V gene: TRBV30
D gene: -
CDR3 DNA: TGTGCCTGGACCCAGGACAGGAACACTGAAGCTTTCTTT
CDR3 protein: CAWTQDRNTEAFF

J gene: TRBJ2-1
clone size: -
V gene: TRBV20-1
D gene: -
CDR3 DNA: TGCAGTGCTATCAACAGGGCTTTAAGCAATGAGCAGTTCTTC
CDR3 protein: CSAINRALSNEQFF

J gene: TRBJ2-7
clone size: -
V gene: TRBV6-1
D gene: TRBD1
CDR3 DNA: TGTGCCAGCAGTATCGGAGACCCCAGGGGGATGACTTTCTCCTACGAGCAGTACTTC
CDR3 protein: CASSIGDPRGMTFSYEQYF

J gene: TRBJ2-2
clone size: -
V gene: TRBV5-1
D gene: -
CDR3 DNA: TGCGCCAGCAGCTTGAGGCAGGGGTTAGGCACCGGGGAGCTGTTTTTT
CDR3 protein: CASSLRQGLGTGELFF

J gene: TRBJ1-1
clone size: -
V gene: TRBV3-1
D gene: TRBD1
CDR3 DNA: TGTGCCAGCAGCCCTTGGACAGGGGGAAACACTGAAGCTTTCTTT
CDR3 protein: CASSPWTGGNTEAFF

J gene: TRBJ1-2
clone size: -
V gene: TRBV7-2
D gene: TRBD1
CDR3 DNA: TGTGCCAGCAGCTTTCGGACAGGGTCCCCCTATGGCTACACCTTC
CDR3 protein: CASSFRTGSPYGYTF

J gene: TRBJ1-5
clone size: many
V gene: TRBV18
D gene: -
CDR3 DNA: TGTGCCAGCTCACCAGGGGATCAGCCCCAGCATTTT
CDR3 protein: CASSPGDQPQHF

J gene: TRBJ1-6
clone size: -
V gene: TRBV3-1
D gene: -
CDR3 DNA: TGTGCCAGCAGCCAAGCAGGGAATTCACCCCTCCACTTT
CDR3 protein: CASSQAGNSPLHF

J gene: TRBJ2-5
clone size: -
V gene: TRBV6-5
D gene: TRBD2
CDR3 DNA: TGTGCCAGCAGTTACTCGCTAGCGGGAGGGCCAGAGACCCAGTACTTC
CDR3 protein: CASSYSLAGGPETQYF

J gene: TRBJ2-7
clone size: -
V gene: TRBV12-3/TRBV12-4
D gene: TRBD2
CDR3 DNA: TGTGCCAGCAGGTTAGCGGGTGGGGCTAACGAGCAGTACTTC
CDR3 protein: CASRLAGGANEQYF

J gene: TRBJ1-1
clone size: many
V gene: TRBV12-3/TRBV12-4
D gene: -
CDR3 DNA: TGTGCCAGCCTAGAGAGGGACTACACTGAAGCTTTCTTT
CDR3 protein: CASLERDYTEAFF

J gene: TRBJ1-6
clone size: -
V gene: TRBV7-8
D gene: TRBD1
CDR3 DNA: TGTGCCAGCAGCAAGGGACAGAATAATTCACCCCTCCACTTT
CDR3 protein: CASSKGQNNSPLHF

J gene: TRBJ1-5
clone size: many
V gene: TRBV5-6
D gene: TRBD1
CDR3 DNA: TGTGCCAGCAGCTTGGCAACCGGGACAGGGGAACAGCCCCAGCATTTT
CDR3 protein: CASSLATGTGEQPQHF

J gene: TRBJ2-1
clone size: -
V gene: TRBV5-1
D gene: TRBD2
CDR3 DNA: TGCGCCAGCAGCTTGATGGGGGGGGGCTCCTACAATGAGCAGTTCTTC
CDR3 protein: CASSLMGGGSYNEQFF

J gene: TRBJ1-6
clone size: -
V gene: TRBV10-1
D gene: -
CDR3 DNA: TGCGCCAGCAGTGCGGGGGGTTCACCCCTCCACTTT
CDR3 protein: CASSAGGSPLHF